One sample yielded the 8 T cell receptor beta chains listed below, sequenced in a study of blood T cell repertoires in COVID-19. Produced via immunoSEQ multiplex PCR; TCRdb's table is partial and in-frame only. The sample shows some 120,000 clones, 85% to 90% of them seen only once. The sample taken for sequencing was peripheral blood. The receptors here all came from a human donor in a cohort sampled during active COVID-19.

About this clone itself: This specimen includes other DNA sequences encoding the same CDR3. This chain joins TRBV4-2 and TRBJ2-5; 11 nucleotides line up with TRBD1. J gave up 5 bases and V 0 bases, and 5 bases lay outside the gene matches. Germline V gene lookup returns CDR1 LGHNA and CDR2 YNFKEQ. There are 16 residues in the CDR3. CDR3 sequence (DNA): TGTGCCAGCAGCCAAGATGGGACAGGGGGAGCCGAGACCCAGTACTTC. Amino acid sequence: CASSQDGTGGAETQYF.

This clone came up a few times. This chain joins TRBV5-5 and TRBJ1-1; D call uncertain. CDR1 SGHKS and CDR2 YYEKEE come from the germline V gene (reference sequence). There are 14 residues in the CDR3. V gave up 0 bases and J gave up 3 bases, with 9 bases separating them. For the CDR3, the DNA is TGTGCCAGCAGCTTGGTTGCGTCGGACACTGAAGCTTTCTTT. Its protein product is CASSLVASDTEAFF.

The rearrangement links TRBV28 to TRBJ2-1; D perhaps matches TRBD1 (6 bases). The V and J ends lost 6 bases and 12 bases respectively, with 15 bases between them. The CDR3 sequence is 12 residues long. The germline V gene has CDR1 MDHEN and CDR2 SYDVKM. The CDR3 DNA follows: TGTGCCAGCAGCCCAACAGGGTTGGGGCAGTTCTTC. The encoded protein is CASSPTGLGQFF.

This chain links TRBV5-1 with TRBJ2-7; 9 bases are shared with TRBD1. The V and J ends lost 0 bases and 6 bases, in that order; junction bases with no gene match: 4. The length of the CDR3 is 14 residues. Germline V gene data show CDR1 as SGHRS and CDR2 as YFSETQ. The CDR3 coding sequence is TGCGCCAGCAGCTTGGGGACAGGGGCTGGCGAGCAGTACTTC. Amino acids: CASSLGTGAGEQYF.

Comments on this clone: The junction differs from germline at one of its ends, possibly a read error. This sample includes further DNA sequences coding for the same CDR3. The V call is TRBV29-1, the J call TRBJ1-2, with 8 bases identical to TRBD1. CDR1 is SQVTM, CDR2 ANQGSEA, per germline. The CDR3 totals 13 residues. The CDR3 DNA follows: TGTAGCGTTGACGACAGGGGAGACTATGGCTACACCTTC. Translating it yields CSVDDRGDYGYTF.

This chain connects TRBV18 to TRBJ2-7; TRBD2 matches at 7 bases. V trimming: 6 bases; J trimming: 4 bases; junction bases outside the gene matches: 6. The length of the CDR3 is 13 residues. Germline V gives CDR1 KGHSH, CDR2 LQKENI. The CDR3 reads CASSYSGGYEQYF. The CDR3 DNA follows: TGTGCCAGCTCCTATTCCGGGGGGTACGAGCAGTACTTC.

To note about this clone: Other DNA sequences in the sample encode the same CDR3. The chain uses TRBV29-1 and TRBJ2-7; 7 bases match TRBD1. From germline, CDR1 is SQVTM and CDR2 ANQGSEA. The trim removed 6 bases at V and 3 bases at J, leaving 5 bases unmatched. This CDR3 comprises 12 residues. The CDR3 loop reads CSVGTASYEQYF. The DNA of the CDR3 is TGCAGCGTCGGGACAGCAAGCTACGAGCAGTACTTC.

The V call is TRBV5-6, the J call TRBJ2-7; D is possibly TRBD1 (6 bases). V dropped 2 bases and J dropped 2 bases, with 17 bases sitting between them. CDR1 and CDR2 from the germline V gene are SGHDT and YYEEEE. The CDR3 totals 16 residues. The CDR3 loop reads CASSFLRDNAPYEQYF. The CDR3 DNA follows: TGTGCCAGCAGCTTTTTACGGGACAACGCCCCCTACGAGCAGTACTTC. Full variable domain (remainder filled in from reference TRBV5-6 and TRBJ2-7): DAGVTQSPTHLIKTRGQQVTLRCSPKSGHDTVSWYQQALGQGPQFIFQYYEEEERQRGNFPDRFSGHQFPNYSSELNVNALLLGDSALYLCASSFLRDNAPYEQYFGPGTRLTVT.